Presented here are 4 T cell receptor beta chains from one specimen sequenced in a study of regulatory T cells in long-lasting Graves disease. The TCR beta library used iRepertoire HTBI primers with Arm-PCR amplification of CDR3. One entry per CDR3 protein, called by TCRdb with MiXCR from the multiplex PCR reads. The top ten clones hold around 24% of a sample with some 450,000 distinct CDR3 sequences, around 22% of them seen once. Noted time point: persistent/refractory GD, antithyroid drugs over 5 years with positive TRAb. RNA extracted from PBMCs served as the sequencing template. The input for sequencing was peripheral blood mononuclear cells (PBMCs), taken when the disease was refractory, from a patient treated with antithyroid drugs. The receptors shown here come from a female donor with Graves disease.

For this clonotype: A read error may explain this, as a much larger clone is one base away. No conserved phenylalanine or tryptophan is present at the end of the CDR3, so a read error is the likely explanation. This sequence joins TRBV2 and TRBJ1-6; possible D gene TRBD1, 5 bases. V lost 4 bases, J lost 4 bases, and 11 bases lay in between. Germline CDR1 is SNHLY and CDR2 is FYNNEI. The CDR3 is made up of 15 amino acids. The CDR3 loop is CASSARQRYNSPLHL. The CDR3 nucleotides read TGTGCCAGCAGTGCCCGACAGCGATATAATTCACCCCTCCACCTT.

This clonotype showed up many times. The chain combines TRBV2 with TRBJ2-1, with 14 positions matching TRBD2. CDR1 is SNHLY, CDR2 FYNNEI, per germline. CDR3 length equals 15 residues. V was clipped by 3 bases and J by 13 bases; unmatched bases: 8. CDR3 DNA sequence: TGTGCCAGCAGTGAGCCGGGACTAGCGGGAGTCAGACAGTTCTTC. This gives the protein CASSEPGLAGVRQFF.

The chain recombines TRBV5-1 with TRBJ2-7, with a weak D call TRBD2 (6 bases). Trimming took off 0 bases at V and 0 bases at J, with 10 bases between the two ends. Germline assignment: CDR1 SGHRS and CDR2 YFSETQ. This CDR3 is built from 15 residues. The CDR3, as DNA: TGCGCCAGCAGCTTGGCGGGGGATCCCTCCTACGAGCAGTACTTC. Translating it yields CASSLAGDPSYEQYF. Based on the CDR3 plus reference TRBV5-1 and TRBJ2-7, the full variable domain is KAGVTQTPRYLIKTRGQQVTLSCSPISGHRSVSWYQQTPGQGLQFLFEYFSETQRNKGNFPGRFSGRQFSNSRSEMNVSTLELGDSALYLCASSLAGDPSYEQYFGPGTRLTVT.

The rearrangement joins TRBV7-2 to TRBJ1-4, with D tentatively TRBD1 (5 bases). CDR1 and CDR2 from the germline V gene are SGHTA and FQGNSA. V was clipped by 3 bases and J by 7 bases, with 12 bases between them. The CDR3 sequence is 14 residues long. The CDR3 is CASSFQGEGEKLFF. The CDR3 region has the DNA TGTGCCAGCAGCTTTCAGGGCGAGGGTGAAAAACTGTTTTTT.